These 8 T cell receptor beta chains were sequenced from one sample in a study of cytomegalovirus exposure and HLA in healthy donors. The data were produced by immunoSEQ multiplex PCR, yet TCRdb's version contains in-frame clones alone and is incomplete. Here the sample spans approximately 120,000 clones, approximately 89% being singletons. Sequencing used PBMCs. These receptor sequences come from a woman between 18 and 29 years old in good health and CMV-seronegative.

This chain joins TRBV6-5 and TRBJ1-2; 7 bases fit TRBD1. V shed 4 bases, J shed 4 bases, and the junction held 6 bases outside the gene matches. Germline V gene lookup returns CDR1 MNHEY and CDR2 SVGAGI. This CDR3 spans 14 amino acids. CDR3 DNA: TGTGCCAGCAGTTCCAGGGGGTACGGCTATGGCTACACCTTC. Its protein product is CASSSRGYGYGYTF.

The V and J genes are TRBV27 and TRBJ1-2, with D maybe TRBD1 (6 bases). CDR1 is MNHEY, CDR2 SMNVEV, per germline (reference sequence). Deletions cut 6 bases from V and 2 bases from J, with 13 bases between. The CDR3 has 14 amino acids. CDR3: CASSQGRVNYGYTF. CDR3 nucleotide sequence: TGTGCCAGCAGCCAGGGGCGGGTAAACTATGGCTACACCTTC.

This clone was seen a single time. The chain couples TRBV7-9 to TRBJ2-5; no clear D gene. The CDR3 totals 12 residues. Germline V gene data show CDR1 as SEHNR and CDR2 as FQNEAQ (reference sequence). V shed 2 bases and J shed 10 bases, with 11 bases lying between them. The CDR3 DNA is TGTGCCAGCAGCTTAACGGGTACGGTCCAGTACTTC. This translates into CASSLTGTVQYF.

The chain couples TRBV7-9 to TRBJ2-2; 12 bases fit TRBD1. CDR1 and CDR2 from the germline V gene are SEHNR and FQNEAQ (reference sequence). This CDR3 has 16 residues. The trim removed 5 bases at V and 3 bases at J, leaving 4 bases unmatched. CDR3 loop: CASSVGQGADTGELFF. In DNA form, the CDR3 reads TGTGCCAGCAGCGTGGGACAGGGGGCAGACACCGGGGAGCTGTTTTTT. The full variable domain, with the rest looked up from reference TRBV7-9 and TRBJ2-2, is DTGVSQNPRHKITKRGQNVTFRCDPISEHNRLYWYRQTLGQGPEFLTYFQNEAQLEKSRLLSDRFSAERPKGSFSTLEIQRTEQGDSAMYLCASSVGQGADTGELFFGEGSRLTVL.

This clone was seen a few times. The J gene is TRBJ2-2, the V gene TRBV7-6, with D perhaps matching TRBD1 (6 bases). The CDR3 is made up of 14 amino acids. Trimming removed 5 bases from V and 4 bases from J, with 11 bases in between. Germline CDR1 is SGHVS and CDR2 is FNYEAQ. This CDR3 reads CASSGDTPTGELFF. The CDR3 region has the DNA TGTGCCAGCAGCGGGGACACCCCCACCGGGGAGCTGTTTTTT.

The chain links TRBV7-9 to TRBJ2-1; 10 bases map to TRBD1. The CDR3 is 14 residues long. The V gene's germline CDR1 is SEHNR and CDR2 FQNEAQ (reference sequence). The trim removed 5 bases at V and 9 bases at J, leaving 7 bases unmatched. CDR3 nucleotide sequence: TGTGCCAGCAGCCCTACGCGGACAGGGGGTGAGCAGTTCTTC. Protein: CASSPTRTGGEQFF.

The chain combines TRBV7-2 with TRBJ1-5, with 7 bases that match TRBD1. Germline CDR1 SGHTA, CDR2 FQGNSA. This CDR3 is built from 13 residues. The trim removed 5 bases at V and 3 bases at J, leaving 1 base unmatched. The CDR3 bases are TGTGCCAGCAGCGGGACAGTCAATCAGCCCCAGCATTTT. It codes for CASSGTVNQPQHF.

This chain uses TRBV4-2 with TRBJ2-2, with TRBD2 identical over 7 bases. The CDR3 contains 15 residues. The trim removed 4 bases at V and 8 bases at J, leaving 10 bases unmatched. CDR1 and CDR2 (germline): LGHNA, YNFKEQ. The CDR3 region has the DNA TGTGCCAGCAGCCGGGACGTCGGGACTACTGGGGAGCTGTTTTTT. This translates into CASSRDVGTTGELFF.